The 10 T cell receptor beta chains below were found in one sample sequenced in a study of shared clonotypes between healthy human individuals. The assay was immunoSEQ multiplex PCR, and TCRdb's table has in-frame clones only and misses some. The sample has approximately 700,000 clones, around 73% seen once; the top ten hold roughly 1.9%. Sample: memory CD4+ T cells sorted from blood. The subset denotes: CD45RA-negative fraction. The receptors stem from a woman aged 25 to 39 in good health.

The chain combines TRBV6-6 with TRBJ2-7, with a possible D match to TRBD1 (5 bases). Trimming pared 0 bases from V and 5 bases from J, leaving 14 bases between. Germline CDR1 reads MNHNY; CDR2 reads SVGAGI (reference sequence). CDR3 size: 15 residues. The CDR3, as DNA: TGTGCCAGCAGTTACTCGCAGGGTCGAAAGAACGAGCAGTACTTC. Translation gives CASSYSQGRKNEQYF.

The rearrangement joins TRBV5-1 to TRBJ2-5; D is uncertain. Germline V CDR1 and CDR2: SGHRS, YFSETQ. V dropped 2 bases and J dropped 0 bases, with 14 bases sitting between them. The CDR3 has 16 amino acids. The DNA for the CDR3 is TGCGCCAGCAGCTTTGGCAGTGCGCAGTACCAAGAGACCCAGTACTTC. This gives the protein CASSFGSAQYQETQYF.

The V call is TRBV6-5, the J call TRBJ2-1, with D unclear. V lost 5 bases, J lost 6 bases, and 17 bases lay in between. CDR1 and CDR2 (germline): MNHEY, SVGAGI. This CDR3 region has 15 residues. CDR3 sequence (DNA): TGTGCCAGCAGTCTTGGGCTCGTTGGGGTCAATGAGCAGTTCTTC. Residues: CASSLGLVGVNEQFF.

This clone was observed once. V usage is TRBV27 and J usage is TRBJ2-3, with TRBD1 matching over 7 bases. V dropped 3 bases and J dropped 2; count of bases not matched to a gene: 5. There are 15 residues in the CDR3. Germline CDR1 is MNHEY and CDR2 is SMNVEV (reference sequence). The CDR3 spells CASSFRRGPTDTQYF. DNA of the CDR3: TGTGCCAGCAGTTTCCGAAGGGGGCCCACAGATACGCAGTATTTT.

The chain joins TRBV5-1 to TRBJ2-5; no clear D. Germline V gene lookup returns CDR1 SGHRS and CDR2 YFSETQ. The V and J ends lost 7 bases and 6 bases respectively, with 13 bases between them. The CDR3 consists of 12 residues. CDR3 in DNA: TGCGCCAGCCGGTACGATGTGAAGACCCAGTACTTC. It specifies CASRYDVKTQYF.

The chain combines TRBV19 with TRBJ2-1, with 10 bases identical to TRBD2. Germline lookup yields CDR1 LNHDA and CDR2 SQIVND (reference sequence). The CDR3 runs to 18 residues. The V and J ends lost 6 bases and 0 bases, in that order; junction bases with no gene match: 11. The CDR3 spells CASRRASGSPSSYNEQFF. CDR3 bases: TGTGCCAGTAGAAGGGCTAGCGGGAGCCCTAGCTCCTACAATGAGCAGTTCTTC.

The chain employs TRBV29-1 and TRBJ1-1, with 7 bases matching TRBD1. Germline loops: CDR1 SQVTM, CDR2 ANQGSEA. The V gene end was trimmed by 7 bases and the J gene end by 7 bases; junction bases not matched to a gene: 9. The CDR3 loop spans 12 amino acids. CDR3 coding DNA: TGCAGCGGGGCCGGGACAGCTAGTGAAGCTTTCTTT. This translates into CSGAGTASEAFF.

In DNA, the CDR3 is TGTGCCATCAGTGAGACCAGGGAGGATGGCTACACCTTC. It is translated as CAISETREDGYTF. The chain joins TRBV10-3 to TRBJ1-2; perhaps TRBD1 as D (5 bases). Trimming pared 2 bases from V and 6 bases from J, leaving 10 bases between. This CDR3 has 13 residues. Germline CDR1 is ENHRY and CDR2 is SYGVKD.

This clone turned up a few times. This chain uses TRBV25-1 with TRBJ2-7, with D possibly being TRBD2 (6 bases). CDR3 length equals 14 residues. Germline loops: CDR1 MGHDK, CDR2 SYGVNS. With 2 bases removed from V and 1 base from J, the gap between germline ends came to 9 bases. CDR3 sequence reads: CASSEVGRSYEQYF. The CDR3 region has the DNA TGTGCCAGCAGTGAAGTGGGGAGGTCCTACGAGCAGTACTTC.

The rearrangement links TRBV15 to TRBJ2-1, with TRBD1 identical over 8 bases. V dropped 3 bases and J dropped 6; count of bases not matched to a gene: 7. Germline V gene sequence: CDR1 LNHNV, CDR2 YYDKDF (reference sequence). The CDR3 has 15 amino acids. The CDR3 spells CATSRTGESTNEQFF. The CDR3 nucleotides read TGTGCCACCAGCAGGACAGGGGAAAGTACCAATGAGCAGTTCTTC.